These 11 T cell receptor beta chains originate from one sample sequenced in a study of response to subunit inactivated influenza vaccine. Each CDR3 protein is one row after TCRdb ran MiXCR on the RT-PCR reads. The table lists 290,000 or so distinct CDR3 sequences, roughly 22% of them singletons. Material: PBMCs from blood, obtained 21 months after vaccination. The receptors derive from a man in his fifties or sixties who received an inactivated influenza vaccine.

A remark on this clonotype: At one end, the junction sequence differs from germline, possibly due to a read error. The J gene is TRBJ2-1, the V gene TRBV7-8; D gene ambiguous. CDR1 and CDR2 from the germline V gene are SGHVS and FQNEAQ. The CDR3 is made up of 14 amino acids. The CDR3 spells CASRLERSHNEQFF. The CDR3 bases are TGTGCCAGCAGGTTAGAACGCAGCCACAATGAGCAGTTCTTC.

This clonotype has only a few counts. The chain is built from TRBV21-1 and TRBJ2-7; the table names TRBD1, a call not compared with the DNA. TRBV21-1 is a known pseudogene. CDR3 size: 16 residues. CDR3 sequence: CASSTPIHRDTYEQYF. The CDR3 bases are TGTGCCAGCAGCACCCCGATTCACAGGGACACCTACGAGCAGTACTTC.

This clonotype was seen a handful of times. This chain links TRBV21-1 with TRBJ1-6. TRBV21-1 is marked as a pseudogene. This CDR3 region has 16 residues. The CDR3 region has the DNA TGTGCCAGCAGCAAATCTACTAGAAATCCGGATTCACCCCTCCACTTT. Its protein is CASSKSTRNPDSPLHF.

The chain links TRBV2 to TRBJ1-6, with D unclear. Germline assignment: CDR1 SNHLY and CDR2 FYNNEI. The V and J ends lost 8 bases and 7 bases respectively, with 18 bases between them. CDR3 length equals 15 residues. The DNA for the CDR3 is TGTGCCAGCCAAAAGGTTGCGGATCAGAATTCACCCCTCCACTTT. Its translation is CASQKVADQNSPLHF.

This rearrangement joins TRBV5-1 to TRBJ2-7; 10 positions agree with TRBD1. V was clipped by 4 bases and J by 5 bases; unmatched bases: 9. The CDR3 has 15 residues. Germline CDR1 and CDR2: SGHRS and YFSETQ. In DNA form, the CDR3 reads TGCGCCAGCAGCCAAAGGACAGGGGGGATCAACGAGCAGTACTTC. Translating gives CASSQRTGGINEQYF.

In its sample, this clonotype was seen a few times. The chain joins TRBV7-2 to TRBJ1-3; D remains unclear. CDR3 length: 14 amino acids. V dropped 4 bases and J dropped 0 bases, with 7 bases sitting between them. Germline CDR1 and CDR2: SGHTA and FQGNSA. This CDR3 reads CASSYGFSGNTIYF. Here the CDR3 DNA reads TGTGCCAGCAGCTATGGGTTCTCTGGAAACACCATATATTTT.

This sequence joins TRBV4-2 and TRBJ2-1; 11 nucleotides align to TRBD2. Unmatched junction bases numbered 6, after V lost 1 base and J lost 4 bases. CDR3 length equals 17 residues. Germline assignment: CDR1 LGHNA and CDR2 YNFKEQ. CDR3 in DNA: TGTGCCAGCAGCCAAGGAGGGGGACTAGCGGAGTACAATGAGCAGTTCTTC. Residues: CASSQGGGLAEYNEQFF.

The chain couples TRBV19 to TRBJ2-3; 7 nucleotides agree with TRBD2. Trimming cost V 3 bases and J 10 bases; bases outside gene matches: 10. Germline-derived CDR1 and CDR2 are LNHDA and SQIVND (reference sequence). This CDR3 contains 14 residues. CDR3 amino acids: CASSIEAGVQAQYF. As DNA, the CDR3 is TGTGCCAGTAGTATTGAGGCGGGAGTTCAGGCGCAGTATTTT.

The V and J genes are TRBV7-2 and TRBJ2-1, with 7 bases that match TRBD1. The CDR3 is 17 residues long. CDR1 is SGHTA, CDR2 FQGNSA, per germline. The V gene end was trimmed by 4 bases and the J gene end by 0 bases; junction bases not matched to a gene: 9. The DNA for the CDR3 is TGTGCCAGCAGCTCCCCGGACAGGTACAGCTCCTACAATGAGCAGTTCTTC. Translation gives CASSSPDRYSSYNEQFF. The full variable domain, in which reference TRBV7-2 and TRBJ2-1 provide the parts outside the CDR3, is GAGVSQSPSNKVTEKGKDVELRCDPISGHTALYWYRQSLGQGLEFLIYFQGNSAPDKSGLPSDRFSAERTGGSVSTLTIQRTQQEDSAVYLCASSSPDRYSSYNEQFFGPGTRLTVL.

The chain couples TRBV28 to TRBJ1-1, with D possibly matching TRBD1 (5 bases). Trimming removed 4 bases from V and 5 bases from J, with 20 bases in between. The V gene's germline CDR1 is MDHEN and CDR2 SYDVKM. The CDR3 is 16 amino acids. CDR3 sequence (DNA): TGTGCCAGCAGTTCTGGGGCTCTACGAATGGGGACTGAAGCTTTCTTT. It is translated as CASSSGALRMGTEAFF.

This rearrangement joins TRBV12-3 or TRBV12-4 to TRBJ2-7; D possibly matches TRBD1 or TRBD2 (5 bases each). Trimming stripped 2 bases from V and 3 bases from J, with 11 bases between. The CDR3 runs to 14 residues. Written as DNA, the CDR3 is TGTGCCAGCAGTTTACCCGGGACGGTCTACGAGCAGTACTTC. As protein: CASSLPGTVYEQYF.